Given below is one TCR beta chain in context. Its specificity is unknown. These data originate in a study of cytomegalovirus exposure and HLA in healthy donors. Findings and caveats of the study: In presence/absence analyses, roughly uniform sequencing depth across donors was assumed. Among TCR sequences, most were rare, though some public TCRs appeared in many donors. Reports credit the classifier with highly specific, highly sensitive diagnosis of cytomegalovirus status.

The CDR3 length is 16 residues. V lost 5 bases and J 3 bases, leaving 20 bases between the germline ends. The germline CDR1 and CDR2 sequences are SGHTA and FQGNSA. This PCR relied on a set of 60 Vbeta primers and 13 Jbeta primers. In the study's own analysis: Some 12 million shared chains were among the about 80 million unique TCR beta chains that a later analysis counted. This table comes from immunoSEQ multiplex PCR, and its TCRdb copy is limited to in-frame clones, with some not included. The DNA was the basis for D and trimming; V, J and clone size are from that table. The sample gives about 170,000 clones, roughly four fifths of which show up once; about 1.9% is in the top ten.

Sequenced sample: PBMCs. The sequence came from a woman aged 18-29 years in good health and CMV-seronegative. This chain uses TRBV7-2 with TRBJ2-7, with unresolved D. The CDR3: CASSRASAGGDYEQYF. The DNA of the CDR3 is TGTGCCAGCAGCCGAGCGTCCGCCGGCGGCGACTACGAGCAGTACTTC.